Shown below are 27 T cell receptor beta chains from a single sample sequenced in a study of memory CD4+ T cells and cytomegalovirus serostatus. The sort gate was single viable CD3+CD4+CD8-CD45RO+ cells for memory CD4+ T cells. TCRdb keeps only in-frame clones here, not all; method: immunoSEQ multiplex PCR. Of around 50,000 clones in the sample, roughly 78% were seen once. The sequencing sample was made of memory CD4+ T cells from blood. These TCRs come from an adult in good health and CMV-seronegative.

V is TRBV11-2 and J is TRBJ2-1; 12 bases match TRBD2. Germline CDR1 reads SGHAT; CDR2 reads FQNNGV. V shed 2 bases, J shed 9 bases, and the junction held 5 bases outside the gene matches. This CDR3 region has 15 residues. The CDR3 sequence is CASSLLAGGPFEQFF. CDR3 DNA: TGTGCCAGCAGCTTACTAGCGGGAGGGCCATTTGAGCAGTTCTTC.

This chain uses TRBV6-1 with TRBJ2-2; 9 bases line up with TRBD1. The CDR3 spans 15 residues. Germline CDR1 is MNHNS and CDR2 is SASEGT. Germline trimming cut 7 bases from V and 5 bases from J; bases unmatched to any gene: 8. The CDR3 nucleotides are TGTGCCAGCACCGACACAGGGGGCGCGACCGGGGAGCTGTTTTTT. Translating it yields CASTDTGGATGELFF.

This chain links TRBV11-1 with TRBJ2-7; unclear D gene. Germline V gene lookup returns CDR1 SGHAT and CDR2 FQDESV (reference sequence). CDR3 length: 13 amino acids. V was trimmed by 5 bases and J by 0 bases, leaving 8 bases between them. CDR3 nucleotide sequence: TGTGCCAGCAGCCCGAAAATCTCCTACGAGCAGTACTTC. Its protein product is CASSPKISYEQYF.

V is TRBV6-6 and J is TRBJ1-1; 10 nucleotides match TRBD1. There are 15 residues in the CDR3. Germline trimming cut 5 bases from V and 1 base from J; bases unmatched to any gene: 4. Germline CDR1 MNHNY, CDR2 SVGAGI (reference sequence). The DNA for the CDR3 is TGTGCCAGCAGTCACAGGACAGGGGGGAACACTGAAGCTTTCTTT. This translates into CASSHRTGGNTEAFF.

The V and J genes are TRBV4-1 and TRBJ2-4; 9 bases match TRBD1. After removal of 0 bases from V and 4 bases from J, the junction contained 7 bases not matched to a gene. The germline CDR1 and CDR2 sequences are MGHRA and YSYEKL. This CDR3 region has 17 residues. The DNA of the CDR3 is TGCGCCAGCAGCCAAGAGGTGGGGACAGGGAATAAAAACATTCAGTACTTC. It yields the protein CASSQEVGTGNKNIQYF.

V usage is TRBV12-5 and J usage is TRBJ2-7, with TRBD1 matching 7 bases. V shed 2 bases, J shed 2 bases, and the junction held 3 bases outside the gene matches. Germline CDR1 is LGHNT and CDR2 is FRNRAP. The CDR3 is 14 residues long. The chain's CDR3 is CASGLRQGAYEQYF. DNA for the CDR3: TGTGCTAGTGGTTTGAGGCAGGGGGCCTACGAGCAGTACTTC. Full variable domain (missing parts from reference TRBV12-5 and TRBJ2-7): DARVTQTPRHKVTEMGQEVTMRCQPILGHNTVFWYRQTMMQGLELLAYFRNRAPLDDSGMPKDRFSAEMPDATLATLKIQPSEPRDSAVYFCASGLRQGAYEQYFGPGTRLTVT.

The V gene is TRBV28, the J gene TRBJ1-2; possible D gene TRBD1, 6 bases. Germline V gene data show CDR1 as MDHEN and CDR2 as SYDVKM. The CDR3 is made up of 14 amino acids. The germline V and J ends were trimmed by 5 bases and 4 bases, with 14 bases remaining between them. The CDR3 bases are TGTGCCAGCAGTAAGCCGCGGGGGCCCTATGGCTACACCTTC. This translates into CASSKPRGPYGYTF.

This clone was found once. The chain links TRBV7-9 to TRBJ2-6; D is possibly TRBD1 (5 bases). The V gene lost 10 bases and the J gene lost 3 bases, with 7 bases spanning the gap. The CDR3 has 12 amino acids. Per the germline V gene, CDR1 is SEHNR and CDR2 is FQNEAQ (reference sequence). The CDR3 sequence is CATQGGANVLTF. CDR3 coding DNA: TGTGCCACTCAGGGTGGGGCCAACGTCCTGACTTTC. Looking up the rest from reference TRBV7-9 and TRBJ2-6 gives the full variable domain: DTGVSQNPRHKITKRGQNVTFRCDPISEHNRLYWYRQTLGQGPEFLTYFQNEAQLEKSRLLSDRFSAERPKGSFSTLEIQRTEQGDSAMYLCATQGGANVLTFGAGSRLTVL.

The genes are TRBV10-3 and TRBJ2-1; 8 nucleotides align to TRBD2. V dropped 8 bases and J dropped 2; count of bases not matched to a gene: 17. Germline assignment: CDR1 ENHRY and CDR2 SYGVKD. The CDR3 has 18 residues. Written as DNA, the CDR3 is TGTGCCATCCCTCTCCAGCGGGAGACGTTGAGAACCTACAATGAGCAGTTCTTC. Protein product: CAIPLQRETLRTYNEQFF.

The sample holds one count of this clone. V usage is TRBV30 and J usage is TRBJ1-6; D ambiguous. Germline assignment: CDR1 GTSNPN and CDR2 SVGIG (reference sequence). V was trimmed by 4 bases and J by 1 base, leaving 14 bases between them. The CDR3 loop spans 16 amino acids. The CDR3 nucleotides are TGTGCCTGGACCCGCCTATCCCTTTCCTATAATTCACCCCTCCACTTT. Its translation is CAWTRLSLSYNSPLHF.

The J gene is TRBJ2-1, the V gene TRBV6-1; no clear D gene. CDR3 length: 14 amino acids. Germline CDR1 is MNHNS and CDR2 is SASEGT. The germline V and J ends were trimmed by 10 bases and 5 bases, with 18 bases remaining between them. In DNA, the CDR3 is TGTGCCATCGTGCTCGGAGCTACCCACAATGAGCAGTTCTTC. Protein: CAIVLGATHNEQFF.

V gene TRBV18 combines with J gene TRBJ1-4, with TRBD1 identical over 9 bases. CDR1 and CDR2 from the germline V gene are KGHSH and LQKENI. Trimming took 6 bases from V and 6 from J; bases not matched to a gene: 5. CDR3 size: 14 residues. CDR3 sequence reads: CASSPGQGYEKLFF. CDR3 coding DNA: TGTGCCAGCTCTCCGGGACAGGGTTATGAAAAACTGTTTTTT.

The sample holds a few counts of this clone. J is TRBJ1-2 and V is TRBV10-3; D is unclear. The germline V gene has CDR1 ENHRY and CDR2 SYGVKD. The V and J ends lost 4 bases and 8 bases respectively, with 14 bases between them. The CDR3 spans 13 residues. CDR3 region: CAISGHQPEGYTF. CDR3 DNA sequence: TGTGCCATCAGTGGGCACCAGCCAGAGGGCTACACCTTC.

The chain is built from TRBV6-5 and TRBJ1-2, with D possibly being TRBD1 (6 bases). Germline-derived CDR1 and CDR2 are MNHEY and SVGAGI. V shed 0 bases and J shed 5 bases, with 10 bases lying between them. The CDR3 is 14 residues long. The CDR3 nucleotides read TGTGCCAGCAGTTACTCGTACCAGGGGTATGGCTACACCTTC. It yields the protein CASSYSYQGYGYTF.

The chain links TRBV2 to TRBJ1-1, with TRBD1 matching 7 bases. Germline V gene data show CDR1 as SNHLY and CDR2 as FYNNEI. The V and J ends lost 2 bases and 0 bases, in that order; junction bases with no gene match: 0. This CDR3 region has 14 residues. The CDR3 here is CASSEQGVNTEAFF. The CDR3, as DNA: TGTGCCAGCAGTGAACAGGGGGTGAACACTGAAGCTTTCTTT.

V and J are TRBV5-1 and TRBJ2-7; D is uncertain. The V end lost 4 bases, the J end lost 3 bases, and 17 bases lay between the germline ends. Germline-derived CDR1 and CDR2 are SGHRS and YFSETQ. This CDR3 region has 15 residues. The CDR3 here is CASSPNGNVDYEQYF. The CDR3 nucleotides are TGCGCCAGCAGCCCCAACGGAAACGTCGACTACGAGCAGTACTTC.

This rearrangement joins TRBV6-5 to TRBJ1-1; weak D call: TRBD1 (6 bases). V was trimmed by 10 bases and J by 0 bases, leaving 15 bases between them. CDR1 and CDR2 from the germline V gene are MNHEY and SVGAGI. The CDR3 runs to 14 residues. CDR3 sequence (DNA): TGTGCCACTAGACAGGCCCAGGTGAACACTGAAGCTTTCTTT. Its translation: CATRQAQVNTEAFF.

The sample holds a few counts of this clone. The chain's CDR3 is CASSEVEGRNQPQHF. The CDR3, as DNA: TGTGCCAGCAGTGAAGTTGAGGGACGCAATCAGCCCCAGCATTTT. The chain joins TRBV2 to TRBJ1-5; tentatively, D is TRBD1 (5 bases). Trimming left V 1 base short and J 2 bases short, with 9 bases between. Germline V gene lookup returns CDR1 SNHLY and CDR2 FYNNEI. The CDR3 loop spans 15 amino acids.

With regard to this clone: A read error may produce the germline difference seen at one junction end. The chain combines TRBV11-2 with TRBJ2-3; 9 nucleotides agree with TRBD1. The germline V gene encodes CDR1 SGHAT and CDR2 FQNNGV. The CDR3 sequence is 16 residues long. In DNA form, the CDR3 reads TGTGCCAGCAGCCTAGAGGGGGGACAGGGAACAGATACGCAGTATTTT. It codes for CASSLEGGQGTDTQYF.

The chain combines TRBV5-1 with TRBJ2-1; TRBD2 is a possible D gene (5 bases). Germline CDR1 is SGHRS and CDR2 is YFSETQ. CDR3 length: 16 residues. Trimming cost V 1 base and J 0 bases, with 11 bases left between them. The CDR3 spells CASSLNPGTSYNEQFF. CDR3 nucleotide sequence: TGCGCCAGCAGCTTGAACCCGGGAACCTCCTACAATGAGCAGTTCTTC.

CDR3 sequence: CASSPNGYRDTQRNEKLFF. The CDR3, as DNA: TGTGCCAGCAGCCCGAACGGTTACCGGGACACCCAGCGAAATGAAAAACTGTTTTTT. This chain connects TRBV7-9 to TRBJ1-4, with a weak D call TRBD1 (6 bases). Germline CDR1 is SEHNR and CDR2 is FQNEAQ (reference sequence). V was clipped by 5 bases and J by 5 bases, with 27 bases between them. CDR3 size: 19 residues.

The chain has TRBV10-3 and TRBJ2-1, with 9 nucleotides matching TRBD2. V shed 5 bases, J shed 6 bases, and the junction held 5 bases outside the gene matches. CDR3 length: 14 residues. Per germline, CDR1 ENHRY and CDR2 SYGVKD. CDR3 protein: CAISPGLALNEQFF. In DNA, the CDR3 is TGTGCCATCAGTCCGGGACTAGCCCTCAATGAGCAGTTCTTC.

This clone appeared a single time. V gene TRBV9 combines with J gene TRBJ2-1; TRBD1 agrees at 9 bases. The junction had 9 bases not matched to a gene; V was cut back by 3 bases and J by 5 bases. CDR1 and CDR2 from the germline V gene are SGDLS and YYNGEE. The CDR3 is made up of 16 amino acids. The CDR3 sequence is CASSASGTGQNNEQFF. CDR3 DNA sequence: TGTGCCAGCAGCGCATCCGGGACAGGGCAGAACAATGAGCAGTTCTTC.

This clone has a single count. The genes are TRBV4-1 and TRBJ2-4; a possible D gene is TRBD2 (6 bases). Germline CDR1 MGHRA, CDR2 YSYEKL. This CDR3 is built from 15 residues. V was clipped by 4 bases and J by 8 bases, with 18 bases between them. As DNA, the CDR3 is TGCGCCAGCAGCCCCCGACTCATCTCGGGGGACATTCAGTACTTC. It yields the protein CASSPRLISGDIQYF.

V usage is TRBV6-6 and J usage is TRBJ1-3; D call uncertain. The germline V and J ends were trimmed by 7 bases and 4 bases, with 20 bases remaining between them. This CDR3 has 16 amino acids. Germline V gene lookup returns CDR1 MNHNY and CDR2 SVGAGI (reference sequence). The CDR3 sequence: CASNPLSSGRGNTIYF. The CDR3 coding sequence is TGTGCCAGCAACCCTTTGAGTTCTGGTCGCGGAAACACCATATATTTT.

Here the CDR3 reads CASSFLGLAGQSYNEQFF. The CDR3 region has the DNA TGTGCCAGCAGCTTCCTGGGGCTAGCGGGACAATCCTACAATGAGCAGTTCTTC. This chain joins TRBV5-4 and TRBJ2-1, with 9 bases lining up with TRBD2. V gave up 2 bases and J gave up 1 base; unmatched junction bases: 10. This CDR3 is 18 amino acids long. From germline, CDR1 is SGHNT and CDR2 YYREEE (reference sequence).

This clone showed up just a few times. CDR3 sequence: CASRTSNEQFF. The CDR3 coding sequence is TGTGCCAGCAGGACTAGCAATGAGCAGTTCTTC. The chain employs TRBV7-9 and TRBJ2-1; D may be TRBD2 (6 bases). Trimming removed 6 bases from V and 6 bases from J, with 6 bases in between. The germline CDR1 and CDR2 sequences are SEHNR and FQNEAQ (reference sequence). The CDR3 runs to 11 residues.